This TCR beta chain was recorded in a study of shared T cell receptors in the human thymus. Produced via immunoSEQ multiplex PCR; TCRdb's table is partial and in-frame only. The sample includes approximately 660,000 clones, more than 75% seen only once; the top ten take 0.01%. V shed 5 bases and J 3 bases; nucleotides not matched to a gene: 8. Looked up from germline, CDR1 is MDHEN and CDR2 is SYDVKM. This CDR3 has 15 amino acids. These data also featured in a second study, about human thymus T cells. That source notes: Highly overlapping thymic repertoires among unrelated individuals were reported in related research.

The gene calls are TRBV28 and TRBJ2-3; TRBD2 agrees at 7 bases. This TCR came from a boy under two years old with a congenital heart defect. Sequencing was carried out using thymocytes. CDR3: CASSRAGAKTDTQYF. CDR3 in DNA: TGTGCCAGCAGTAGGGCGGGAGCTAAGACAGATACGCAGTATTTT.